This entry lists 11 T cell receptor beta chains sequenced from one sample in a study of blood T cell repertoires in COVID-19. Clones were read by immunoSEQ multiplex PCR, and TCRdb kept only the in-frame ones, dropping some. The sample lists 350,000 to 500,000 clones; 70% to 90% were seen once. The specimen sequenced was PBMCs or T cells enriched from blood (not recorded which). All receptors derive from a woman between 18 and 30 years old who had been exposed to COVID-19.

V usage is TRBV6-5 and J usage is TRBJ1-5; D possibly corresponds to TRBD1 (5 bases). Trimming took 7 bases from V and 5 from J, leaving 12 bases between them. This CDR3 has 13 residues. Germline loops: CDR1 MNHEY, CDR2 SVGAGI. The DNA for the CDR3 is TGTGCCAGCAACGGTCAGGGTTATCAGCCCCAGCATTTT. This codes for CASNGQGYQPQHF.

This chain connects TRBV29-1 to TRBJ2-1; D possibly corresponds to TRBD2 (6 bases). V lost 4 bases to trimming and J lost 6 bases, with 16 bases between them. This CDR3 spans 14 amino acids. Germline V gene sequence: CDR1 SQVTM, CDR2 ANQGSEA. The CDR3 DNA reads as TGCAGCGTTGTTCGTTTTACCGGGGGCAATGAGCAGTTCTTC. It encodes CSVVRFTGGNEQFF.

This sequence joins TRBV6-5 and TRBJ2-3; 11 bases match TRBD2. The germline CDR1 and CDR2 sequences are MNHEY and SVGAGI. CDR3 length equals 14 residues. Losses at the gene ends were 11 bases for V and 4 bases for J; bases not matched to a gene: 8. The CDR3 sequence is CAVSGGALADTQYF. CDR3 sequence (DNA): TGTGCCGTTAGCGGGGGGGCCCTTGCAGATACGCAGTATTTT.

Of note for this clone: This CDR3 is also generated by other DNA sequences in the sample. The chain combines TRBV5-6 with TRBJ1-2, with 10 bases aligning to TRBD1. Germline V lookup: CDR1 SGHDT, CDR2 YYEEEE. The CDR3 loop spans 13 amino acids. After removal of 2 bases from V and 6 bases from J, the junction contained 1 base not matched to a gene. The CDR3 DNA follows: TGTGCCAGCAGCTTAGGACAGGGGGATGGCTACACCTTC. Residues: CASSLGQGDGYTF.

The chain has TRBV7-2 and TRBJ2-1; 8 nucleotides line up with TRBD2. In germline, CDR1 is SGHTA, CDR2 FQGNSA. CDR3 length: 18 amino acids. Germline trimming cut 4 bases from V and 5 bases from J; bases unmatched to any gene: 16. The CDR3 coding sequence is TGTGCCAGCAGCTCAAGGACTAGCTCCCCGCTACAGAACAATGAGCAGTTCTTC. Its translation: CASSSRTSSPLQNNEQFF.

The V gene is TRBV28, the J gene TRBJ2-7, with D possibly TRBD1 on 6 matching bases. Trimming stripped 5 bases from V and 0 bases from J, with 17 bases between. This CDR3 has 16 residues. CDR1 MDHEN and CDR2 SYDVKM come from the germline V gene. CDR3 sequence (DNA): TGTGCCAGCAGTCCCTACCAGGGGTTAGACTCCTACGAGCAGTACTTC. Translating it yields CASSPYQGLDSYEQYF.

This clone was recorded only once. The V gene is TRBV5-3, the J gene TRBJ2-7; no reliable D call. TRBV5-3 is flagged as an ORF with uncertain function. Trimming took 0 bases from V and 0 from J, leaving 4 bases between them. This CDR3 is built from 13 residues. CDR3 loop: CARSLDNSYEQYF. CDR3 bases: TGTGCCAGAAGCTTGGACAACTCCTACGAGCAGTACTTC.

The rearrangement links TRBV9 to TRBJ1-4; D not certain. This CDR3 has 15 residues. Between the trimmed V and J ends, which lost 1 base and 4 bases, there was a span of 11 bases. Germline CDR1 reads SGDLS; CDR2 reads YYNGEE. The CDR3 bases are TGTGCCAGCAGCGTATATGGGAGCTATAATGAAAAACTGTTTTTT. It encodes CASSVYGSYNEKLFF.

The CDR3 region has the DNA TGTGCCACCCGGGACAGGGAAAGAGAGACCCAGTACTTC. Translated, it gives CATRDRERETQYF. This chain uses TRBV28 with TRBJ2-5; TRBD1 aligns across 9 bases. CDR1 is MDHEN, CDR2 SYDVKM, per germline. The ends lost 10 bases at V and 4 bases at J; junction bases unmatched: 7. This CDR3 has 13 residues.

The chain links TRBV5-4 to TRBJ2-7, with D hard to call. From germline, CDR1 is SGHNT and CDR2 YYREEE (reference sequence). The CDR3 has 14 amino acids. With 0 bases removed from V and 2 bases from J, the gap between germline ends came to 9 bases. The CDR3 protein is CASSLGRLTYEQYF. The CDR3 DNA reads as TGTGCCAGCAGCTTGGGGCGGCTTACCTACGAGCAGTACTTC.

This chain connects TRBV4-1 to TRBJ2-7; D not certain. This CDR3 region has 16 residues. Germline CDR1 reads MGHRA; CDR2 reads YSYEKL. Trimming removed 0 bases from V and 0 bases from J, with 12 bases in between. CDR3 sequence reads: CASSQDRLTSSYEQYF. The CDR3 nucleotides read TGCGCCAGCAGCCAAGATCGACTGACGAGCTCCTACGAGCAGTACTTC.